Listed below are T cell receptor beta chains from one sample, sequenced in a study of blood T cell repertoires in COVID-19. The repertoire was sequenced with immunoSEQ multiplex PCR; TCRdb's copy has only in-frame clones and lacks some. This sample has about 98,000 clones, with around 82% found just once. The specimen was peripheral blood. These receptors originate from a man between 65 and 85 years old with active or convalescent COVID-19. Both conserved end residues are part of each CDR3. The order of the fields is D gene, clone size, J gene, V gene, CDR3 protein, CDR3 DNA. A D gene is named only where the DNA matches it firmly. Only part of the rows carry a size: once, few, many, or a class if the clone is expanded.

d_gene: TRBD1; abundance: .; j_gene: TRBJ2-2; v_gene: TRBV5-5; CDR3aa: CASSARDRASGTGELFF; CDR3nt: TGTGCCAGCAGCGCCCGGGACAGGGCCAGCGGAACCGGGGAGCTGTTTTTT
d_gene: .; abundance: .; j_gene: TRBJ2-1; v_gene: TRBV11-3; CDR3aa: CASSPTVGTDNEQFF; CDR3nt: TGTGCCAGCAGCCCTACAGTAGGAACGGACAATGAGCAGTTCTTC
d_gene: .; abundance: .; j_gene: TRBJ1-1; v_gene: TRBV3-1/TRBV3-2; CDR3aa: CASSADRNTEAFF; CDR3nt: TGTGCCAGCAGCGCCGACAGGAACACTGAAGCTTTCTTT
d_gene: TRBD1; abundance: .; j_gene: TRBJ1-3; v_gene: TRBV18; CDR3aa: CASSPTGAFGNTIYF; CDR3nt: TGTGCCAGCTCACCGACAGGGGCCTTTGGAAACACCATATATTTT
d_gene: .; abundance: .; j_gene: TRBJ1-3; v_gene: TRBV11-2; CDR3aa: CASTTGYSGNTIYF; CDR3nt: TGTGCCAGCACTACAGGTTACTCTGGAAACACCATATATTTT
d_gene: TRBD1; abundance: .; j_gene: TRBJ2-7; v_gene: TRBV30; CDR3aa: CAWSAVRGIYEQYF; CDR3nt: TGTGCCTGGAGTGCGGTCAGGGGGATCTACGAGCAGTACTTC
d_gene: .; abundance: .; j_gene: TRBJ2-1; v_gene: TRBV25-1; CDR3aa: CASSLYNEQFF; CDR3nt: TGTGCCAGCAGCCTCTACAATGAGCAGTTCTTC
d_gene: TRBD1; abundance: few; j_gene: TRBJ1-1; v_gene: TRBV10-1; CDR3aa: CASSGQGSTEAFF; CDR3nt: TGCGCCAGCAGTGGACAGGGAAGCACTGAAGCTTTCTTT
d_gene: .; abundance: .; j_gene: TRBJ2-5; v_gene: TRBV2; CDR3aa: CASSPRETQYF; CDR3nt: TGTGCCAGCAGTCCACGGGAGACCCAGTACTTC
d_gene: .; abundance: .; j_gene: TRBJ2-3; v_gene: TRBV11-2; CDR3aa: CASILRYTDTQYF; CDR3nt: TGTGCCAGCATTCTCCGGTACACAGATACGCAGTATTTT
d_gene: TRBD2; abundance: few; j_gene: TRBJ2-7; v_gene: TRBV7-8; CDR3aa: CASSLGEGEQYF; CDR3nt: TGTGCCAGCAGCTTAGGGGAGGGCGAGCAGTACTTC
d_gene: TRBD2; abundance: once; j_gene: TRBJ2-1; v_gene: TRBV7-2; CDR3aa: CASSLPASGYHNEQFF; CDR3nt: TGTGCCAGCAGCTTACCCGCTAGCGGGTACCACAATGAGCAGTTCTTC
d_gene: TRBD2; abundance: few; j_gene: TRBJ2-5; v_gene: TRBV5-1; CDR3aa: CASTTTAGSETQYF; CDR3nt: TGCGCCAGCACCACAACAGCGGGGAGCGAGACCCAGTACTTC
d_gene: TRBD2; abundance: .; j_gene: TRBJ2-1; v_gene: TRBV29-1; CDR3aa: CSVAASGGAYNEQFF; CDR3nt: TGCAGCGTTGCGGCTAGCGGGGGGGCGTACAATGAGCAGTTCTTC
d_gene: .; abundance: once; j_gene: TRBJ1-5; v_gene: TRBV4-1; CDR3aa: CASSQAPGGGNQPQHF; CDR3nt: TGCGCCAGCAGCCAAGCCCCCGGCGGCGGCAATCAGCCCCAGCATTTT
d_gene: .; abundance: .; j_gene: TRBJ2-2; v_gene: TRBV12-3/TRBV12-4; CDR3aa: CASRETGELFF; CDR3nt: TGTGCCAGCAGGGAGACCGGGGAGCTGTTTTTT
d_gene: TRBD2; abundance: .; j_gene: TRBJ2-1; v_gene: TRBV25-1; CDR3aa: CASSSPAGLGLFF; CDR3nt: TGTGCCAGCAGTTCACCGGCGGGACTAGGTCTGTTCTTC
d_gene: TRBD1; abundance: .; j_gene: TRBJ1-2; v_gene: TRBV10-3; CDR3aa: CAISPGTAARMDGYTF; CDR3nt: TGTGCCATCAGTCCCGGGACAGCGGCCCGTATGGACGGCTACACCTTC
d_gene: TRBD2; abundance: .; j_gene: TRBJ2-1; v_gene: TRBV7-8; CDR3aa: CASSLAGLAGLWSYNEQFF; CDR3nt: TGTGCCAGCAGCTTAGCGGGGCTAGCGGGGTTGTGGTCCTACAATGAGCAGTTCTTC
d_gene: .; abundance: .; j_gene: TRBJ2-3; v_gene: TRBV7-2; CDR3aa: CASSFIDTQYF; CDR3nt: TGTGCCAGCAGCTTTATAGATACGCAGTATTTT
d_gene: TRBD2; abundance: .; j_gene: TRBJ2-5; v_gene: TRBV15; CDR3aa: CATSRGTGLAVAETQYF; CDR3nt: TGTGCCACCAGCAGAGGAACGGGACTAGCGGTCGCAGAGACCCAGTACTTC
d_gene: .; abundance: .; j_gene: TRBJ2-7; v_gene: TRBV11-3; CDR3aa: CASSFGHSYEQYF; CDR3nt: TGTGCCAGCAGCTTCGGACATTCGTACGAGCAGTACTTC
d_gene: TRBD2; abundance: .; j_gene: TRBJ2-2; v_gene: TRBV9; CDR3aa: CASSHKGSGDTGELFF; CDR3nt: TGTGCCAGCAGCCATAAGGGTAGCGGGGACACCGGGGAGCTGTTTTTT
d_gene: .; abundance: .; j_gene: TRBJ2-1; v_gene: TRBV24-1; CDR3aa: CATSEPGHNNEQFF; CDR3nt: TGTGCCACCAGTGAGCCGGGACACAACAATGAGCAGTTCTTC
d_gene: .; abundance: .; j_gene: TRBJ1-2; v_gene: TRBV9; CDR3aa: CASSERQNNYGYTF; CDR3nt: TGTGCCAGCAGCGAACGACAGAATAACTATGGCTACACCTTC
d_gene: .; abundance: .; j_gene: TRBJ2-2; v_gene: TRBV11-2; CDR3aa: CASSTVYNTGELFF; CDR3nt: TGTGCCAGCAGCACGGTCTACAACACCGGGGAGCTGTTTTTT
d_gene: TRBD2; abundance: .; j_gene: TRBJ2-3; v_gene: TRBV6-6; CDR3aa: CASSPPSGATDTQYF; CDR3nt: TGTGCCAGCAGTCCGCCTAGCGGAGCCACAGATACGCAGTATTTT
d_gene: TRBD2; abundance: .; j_gene: TRBJ2-7; v_gene: TRBV11-2; CDR3aa: CASSPRGGASYEQYF; CDR3nt: TGTGCCAGCAGCCCCCGGGGGGGGGCCAGCTACGAGCAGTACTTC
d_gene: TRBD2; abundance: .; j_gene: TRBJ2-1; v_gene: TRBV6-5; CDR3aa: CASSSRSGGLPEQFF; CDR3nt: TGTGCCAGCAGCTCTCGAAGCGGGGGGTTGCCTGAGCAGTTCTTC
d_gene: TRBD1; abundance: .; j_gene: TRBJ2-1; v_gene: TRBV19; CDR3aa: CASKGPGTGNNEQFF; CDR3nt: TGTGCCAGTAAGGGCCCCGGGACAGGGAACAATGAGCAGTTCTTC
d_gene: .; abundance: .; j_gene: TRBJ2-1; v_gene: TRBV19; CDR3aa: CASSGLGALSYNEQFF; CDR3nt: TGTGCCAGTAGTGGTTTGGGGGCCCTATCCTACAATGAGCAGTTCTTC
d_gene: .; abundance: .; j_gene: TRBJ1-6; v_gene: TRBV21-1; CDR3aa: CASSKALQGNSPLHF; CDR3nt: TGTGCCAGCAGCAAAGCTCTGCAGGGGAATTCACCCCTCCACTTT
d_gene: TRBD1; abundance: .; j_gene: TRBJ2-7; v_gene: TRBV6-5; CDR3aa: CASSNRQGPHEQYF; CDR3nt: TGTGCCAGCAGTAACCGACAGGGACCCCACGAGCAGTACTTC
d_gene: TRBD1; abundance: .; j_gene: TRBJ1-2; v_gene: TRBV11-2; CDR3aa: CASRSTGTGSNRGYTF; CDR3nt: TGTGCCAGCAGATCCACCGGGACAGGGAGTAATAGGGGCTACACCTTC
d_gene: TRBD2; abundance: .; j_gene: TRBJ2-7; v_gene: TRBV4-1; CDR3aa: CASSLWTSSYEQYF; CDR3nt: TGCGCCAGCAGCCTTTGGACTAGCTCCTACGAGCAGTACTTC
d_gene: .; abundance: .; j_gene: TRBJ2-3; v_gene: TRBV5-4; CDR3aa: CASSFGGTDTQYF; CDR3nt: TGTGCCAGCAGCTTCGGGGGCACAGATACGCAGTATTTT
d_gene: .; abundance: few; j_gene: TRBJ1-5; v_gene: TRBV29-1; CDR3aa: CSVDTGNGQPQHF; CDR3nt: TGCAGCGTAGACACAGGGAATGGGCAGCCCCAGCATTTT
d_gene: TRBD1; abundance: .; j_gene: TRBJ1-3; v_gene: TRBV30; CDR3aa: CAWSNRGTAGNTIYF; CDR3nt: TGTGCCTGGAGTAATAGAGGGACAGCTGGAAACACCATATATTTT
d_gene: TRBD2; abundance: .; j_gene: TRBJ2-7; v_gene: TRBV10-3; CDR3aa: CAINPGGSYEQYF; CDR3nt: TGTGCCATCAACCCGGGGGGGTCCTACGAGCAGTACTTC
d_gene: .; abundance: once; j_gene: TRBJ2-2; v_gene: TRBV4-1; CDR3aa: CASSPGAQGEELFF; CDR3nt: TGCGCCAGCAGCCCGGGAGCCCAAGGCGAGGAGCTGTTTTTT
d_gene: .; abundance: .; j_gene: TRBJ1-3; v_gene: TRBV6-1; CDR3aa: CASSEERGTGNTIYF; CDR3nt: TGTGCCAGCAGTGAAGAGCGGGGCACTGGAAACACCATATATTTT
d_gene: .; abundance: .; j_gene: TRBJ2-4; v_gene: TRBV3-1/TRBV3-2; CDR3aa: CASSQDPGGSVNIQYF; CDR3nt: TGTGCCAGCAGCCAAGATCCCGGGGGTTCGGTAAACATTCAGTACTTC
d_gene: TRBD2; abundance: .; j_gene: TRBJ2-3; v_gene: TRBV7-8; CDR3aa: CASSNPSGGGDTQYF; CDR3nt: TGTGCCAGCAGCAACCCTAGCGGGGGAGGGGATACGCAGTATTTT
d_gene: .; abundance: .; j_gene: TRBJ2-1; v_gene: TRBV2; CDR3aa: CASSEYLSGGYNEQFF; CDR3nt: TGTGCCAGCAGTGAGTATCTTTCAGGAGGCTACAATGAGCAGTTCTTC
d_gene: .; abundance: .; j_gene: TRBJ1-3; v_gene: TRBV6-5; CDR3aa: CASRTDGDSGNTIYF; CDR3nt: TGTGCCAGCAGGACCGACGGAGACTCTGGAAACACCATATATTTT
d_gene: TRBD1; abundance: .; j_gene: TRBJ1-6; v_gene: TRBV18; CDR3aa: CASSPTGQGSSPLHF; CDR3nt: TGTGCCAGCTCACCCACGGGACAGGGCAGTTCACCCCTCCACTTT
d_gene: .; abundance: .; j_gene: TRBJ1-3; v_gene: TRBV5-4; CDR3aa: CASSAGAKTGNTIYF; CDR3nt: TGTGCCAGCAGCGCAGGGGCGAAGACTGGAAACACCATATATTTT
d_gene: .; abundance: .; j_gene: TRBJ1-5; v_gene: TRBV6-6; CDR3aa: CASSPGQGSVQPQHF; CDR3nt: TGTGCCAGCAGTCCCGGGCAGGGCTCGGTTCAGCCCCAGCATTTT